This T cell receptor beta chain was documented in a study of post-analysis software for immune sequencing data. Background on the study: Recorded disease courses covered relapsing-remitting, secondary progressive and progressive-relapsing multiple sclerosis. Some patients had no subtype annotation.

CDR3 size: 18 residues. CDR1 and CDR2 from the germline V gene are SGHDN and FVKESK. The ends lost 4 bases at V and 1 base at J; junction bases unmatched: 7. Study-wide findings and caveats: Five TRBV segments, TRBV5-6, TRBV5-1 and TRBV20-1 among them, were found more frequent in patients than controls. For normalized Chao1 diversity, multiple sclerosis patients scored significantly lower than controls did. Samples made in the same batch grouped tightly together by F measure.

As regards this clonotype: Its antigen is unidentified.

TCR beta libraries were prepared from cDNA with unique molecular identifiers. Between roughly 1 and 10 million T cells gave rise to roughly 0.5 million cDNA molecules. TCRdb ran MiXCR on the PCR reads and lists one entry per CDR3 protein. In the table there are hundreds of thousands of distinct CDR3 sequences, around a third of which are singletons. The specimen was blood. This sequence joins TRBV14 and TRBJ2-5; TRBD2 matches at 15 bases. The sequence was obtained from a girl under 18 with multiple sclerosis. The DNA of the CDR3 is TGTGCCAGCAGCCCGCCGGGACTAGCGGGGGGACCCCAAGAGACCCAGTACTTC. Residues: CASSPPGLAGGPQETQYF.